This passage covers 13 T cell receptor beta chains from one sample sequenced in a study of blood T cell repertoires in COVID-19. Measured with immunoSEQ multiplex PCR; TCRdb has only the in-frame clones, and not every one. Here the sample spans some 54,000 clones, around 83% being singletons. Sequences were obtained from peripheral blood. These receptors all come from a woman aged 60 to 75 with acute or convalescent COVID-19.

This chain links TRBV28 with TRBJ2-5; tentatively, D is TRBD2 (7 bases). Germline V gives CDR1 MDHEN, CDR2 SYDVKM. The germline V and J ends were trimmed by 5 bases and 8 bases, with 18 bases remaining between them. The CDR3 spans 14 residues. The CDR3 reads CASSQTRGGVTQYF. CDR3 coding DNA: TGTGCCAGCAGTCAGACTAGAGGGGGGGTAACCCAGTACTTC.

Only one count was recorded for this clone. The V and J genes are TRBV6-5 and TRBJ2-3; 9 bases fit TRBD2. Per the germline V gene, CDR1 is MNHEY and CDR2 is SVGAGI. CDR3 length: 13 residues. Germline trimming cut 7 bases from V and 8 bases from J; bases unmatched to any gene: 7. CDR3 coding DNA: TGTGCCAGCACCCAGACTAGCGGTGGTACGCAGTATTTT. Its translation is CASTQTSGGTQYF.

This chain links TRBV5-1 with TRBJ1-4; D might be TRBD1 (5 bases). Germline loops: CDR1 SGHRS, CDR2 YFSETQ. CDR3 size: 14 residues. Trimming stripped 4 bases from V and 5 bases from J, with 12 bases between. In nucleotides, the CDR3 is TGCGCCAGCAGCCGCGACAGTAGGAATGAAAAACTGTTTTTT. Translation: CASSRDSRNEKLFF.

This clone has a single count. The rearrangement links TRBV2 to TRBJ1-1, with D tentatively TRBD1 (6 bases). V shed 7 bases and J shed 5 bases, with 14 bases lying between them. CDR1 and CDR2 from the germline V gene are SNHLY and FYNNEI. CDR3 length: 13 amino acids. CDR3 in DNA: TGTGCCAGCATCAGGGGCGAGGTAACTGAAGCTTTCTTT. It yields the protein CASIRGEVTEAFF.

The chain joins TRBV7-9 to TRBJ2-7; D is perhaps TRBD1 (6 bases). Germline assignment: CDR1 SEHNR and CDR2 FQNEAQ (reference sequence). The CDR3 is 18 residues long. Deletions cut 5 bases from V and 9 bases from J, with 32 bases between. CDR3 in DNA: TGTGCCAGCAGCCCACCCATCGGGACAACCTACACCACCGGGACGCAGTACTTC. Residues: CASSPPIGTTYTTGTQYF.

V usage is TRBV2 and J usage is TRBJ2-3; TRBD2 agrees at 7 bases. The ends lost 5 bases at V and 0 bases at J; junction bases unmatched: 2. CDR3 size: 14 residues. The germline V gene encodes CDR1 SNHLY and CDR2 FYNNEI. CDR3: CASSPRGSTDTQYF. The CDR3 DNA follows: TGTGCCAGCAGTCCGCGGGGGAGCACAGATACGCAGTATTTT.

This clone was counted a single time. The chain links TRBV9 to TRBJ1-2; D ambiguous. CDR1 SGDLS and CDR2 YYNGEE come from the germline V gene. V gave up 4 bases and J gave up 3 bases, with 19 bases separating them. CDR3 length: 16 residues. In DNA, the CDR3 is TGTGCCAGCAGCCCAGCCCCCCGGGAAAACTACTATGGCTACACCTTC. This codes for CASSPAPRENYYGYTF.

The V and J genes are TRBV4-2 and TRBJ1-5, with 9 bases matching TRBD1. The V segment lost 1 base and the J segment 8 bases; nucleotides outside the gene matches: 12. CDR3 length equals 17 residues. Per the germline V gene, CDR1 is LGHNA and CDR2 is YNFKEQ. The CDR3 nucleotides read TGTGCCAGCAGCCAAGTGTTTCAGGGACAGGGTGCAAAGCCCCAGCATTTT. Translated: CASSQVFQGQGAKPQHF.

The gene calls are TRBV4-1 and TRBJ1-1; D gene ambiguous. CDR3 length: 15 residues. Trimming took 4 bases from V and 2 from J, leaving 14 bases between them. In germline, CDR1 is MGHRA, CDR2 YSYEKL. The CDR3 coding sequence is TGCGCCAGCAGCCCCCGAACTGTTTTAAACACTGAAGCTTTCTTT. It yields the protein CASSPRTVLNTEAFF.

The chain employs TRBV9 and TRBJ1-1; possibly TRBD1 for D (5 bases). This CDR3 comprises 14 residues. Germline lookup yields CDR1 SGDLS and CDR2 YYNGEE. Trimming pared 2 bases from V and 2 bases from J, leaving 10 bases between. The CDR3 protein is CASSVGGTNTEAFF. In DNA form, the CDR3 reads TGTGCCAGCAGCGTGGGGGGTACAAACACTGAAGCTTTCTTT.

This chain uses TRBV3-1 (or the pseudogene TRBV3-2) with TRBJ2-3; unclear D gene. V was clipped by 4 bases and J by 1 base, with 12 bases between them. This CDR3 region has 15 residues. The germline V gene encodes CDR1 LGHDT and CDR2 YNNKEL (reference sequence). CDR3 sequence reads: CASSPGSKGTDTQYF. CDR3 bases: TGTGCCAGCAGCCCAGGATCAAAAGGCACAGATACGCAGTATTTT.

The chain has TRBV10-3 and TRBJ2-7, with 9 nucleotides matching TRBD2. V shed 9 bases, J shed 6 bases, and the junction held 12 bases outside the gene matches. The CDR3 consists of 14 residues. Germline loops: CDR1 ENHRY, CDR2 SYGVKD. In DNA form, the CDR3 reads TGTGCCATTACCTCAGCCGCGGGGGGGTTCGAGCAGTACTTC. Translation gives CAITSAAGGFEQYF.

The chain joins TRBV28 to TRBJ2-3; 8 nucleotides line up with TRBD1. The CDR3 runs 14 residues. Germline CDR1 and CDR2: MDHEN and SYDVKM. V lost 4 bases and J lost 4; bases outside the gene matches: 4. CDR3 residues: CASSSGQGADTQYF. The CDR3 nucleotides are TGTGCCAGCAGTTCCGGACAGGGCGCAGATACGCAGTATTTT.